These 26 T cell receptor beta chains originate from one sample sequenced in a study of blood T cell repertoires in COVID-19. Sequencing was performed with immunoSEQ multiplex PCR; in TCRdb, only in-frame clones are kept and a portion is missing. The table lists over 150,000 clones, approximately 88% of them singletons. Input material: peripheral blood. The receptor source for this set is a woman aged 80 or over with active or convalescent COVID-19.

CDR3 sequence reads: CASSRTEMNTEAFF. The CDR3 nucleotides read TGTGCCAGCAGCCGGACAGAGATGAACACTGAAGCTTTCTTT. The rearrangement joins TRBV7-2 to TRBJ1-1; TRBD1 is a possible D gene (6 bases). The CDR3 runs 14 residues. CDR1 and CDR2 (germline): SGHTA, FQGNSA. Trimming took 5 bases from V and 0 from J, leaving 10 bases between them.

This chain connects TRBV7-8 to TRBJ2-5, with 7 bases that match TRBD1. The V segment lost 5 bases and the J segment 3 bases; nucleotides outside the gene matches: 3. The CDR3 is made up of 13 amino acids. Germline V gene data show CDR1 as SGHVS and CDR2 as FQNEAQ. The CDR3 region is CASSKDRKETQYF. CDR3 nucleotide sequence: TGTGCCAGCAGCAAGGACAGGAAAGAGACCCAGTACTTC.

The V and J genes are TRBV5-1 and TRBJ2-2; 7 bases are shared with TRBD1. CDR1 is SGHRS, CDR2 YFSETQ, per germline. The CDR3 has 15 residues. Trimming took 0 bases from V and 1 from J; bases not matched to a gene: 0. The CDR3 sequence: CASSLGTGNTGELFF. CDR3 in DNA: TGCGCCAGCAGCTTGGGGACAGGGAACACCGGGGAGCTGTTTTTT.

The V gene is TRBV7-2, the J gene TRBJ2-1, with 10 bases identical to TRBD2. This CDR3 region has 17 residues. Germline V gene lookup returns CDR1 SGHTA and CDR2 FQGNSA. J lost 6 bases, V lost 1 base, and 9 bases had no gene match. In DNA form, the CDR3 reads TGTGCCAGCAGCTTAGGGTACGGAGCGGGGGGGCCCAATGAGCAGTTCTTC. Translating gives CASSLGYGAGGPNEQFF.

Sample share makes this clone medium-sized. The chain has TRBV9 and TRBJ1-6, with 7 bases that match TRBD1. This CDR3 has 15 amino acids. After removal of 0 bases from V and 7 bases from J, the junction contained 4 bases not matched to a gene. The germline V gene encodes CDR1 SGDLS and CDR2 YYNGEE. The CDR3 DNA reads as TGTGCCAGCAGCGTAGGTGAGGGGGCGAATTCACCCCTCCACTTT. Encoded protein: CASSVGEGANSPLHF.

In DNA, the CDR3 is TGTGCCAGTAGTATAGATCGGGGGGGACGCGGCTACACCTTC. Residues: CASSIDRGGRGYTF. The chain has TRBV19 and TRBJ1-2; weak D call: TRBD1 (5 bases). The germline V and J ends were trimmed by 0 bases and 8 bases, with 13 bases remaining between them. This CDR3 has 14 residues. Germline loops: CDR1 LNHDA, CDR2 SQIVND (reference sequence).

The V call is TRBV7-2, the J call TRBJ1-2; 7 positions agree with TRBD1. The J segment lost 1 base and the V segment lost 1 base, leaving 9 bases of the junction unmatched. The germline V gene has CDR1 SGHTA and CDR2 FQGNSA. The CDR3 has 17 residues. CDR3 loop: CASSLDRTGTDNYGYTF. CDR3 in DNA: TGTGCCAGCAGCTTAGATCGAACCGGGACAGATAACTATGGCTACACCTTC.

This clone has only a few counts. This rearrangement joins TRBV29-1 to TRBJ1-1, with 10 bases identical to TRBD1. The CDR3 extends over 15 amino acids. Germline loops: CDR1 SQVTM, CDR2 ANQGSEA. The V and J ends lost 7 bases and 1 base, in that order; junction bases with no gene match: 9. CDR3 bases: TGCAGCGCCGTCCCGGGACAGGGGCCGAACACTGAAGCTTTCTTT. It encodes CSAVPGQGPNTEAFF.

V gene TRBV7-2 combines with J gene TRBJ2-5, with a possible D match to TRBD1 (6 bases). Trimming shortened V by 2 bases and J by 4 bases, and 17 bases separated the two germline ends. This CDR3 is built from 16 residues. Germline V lookup: CDR1 SGHTA, CDR2 FQGNSA. This CDR3 is CASSLWGQTTRETQYF. In DNA form, the CDR3 reads TGTGCCAGCAGCTTATGGGGACAAACGACAAGAGAGACCCAGTACTTC.

This chain links TRBV5-6 with TRBJ2-2; 8 bases fit TRBD1. Germline V gene data show CDR1 as SGHDT and CDR2 as YYEEEE. This CDR3 has 15 residues. Trimming removed 4 bases from V and 5 bases from J; junction bases left unmatched: 7. In DNA, the CDR3 is TGTGCCAGCAGCCGGGGACAGGTTAAGACCGGGGAGCTGTTTTTT. This codes for CASSRGQVKTGELFF.

V gene TRBV7-9 combines with J gene TRBJ1-6, with D perhaps TRBD1 (6 bases). Germline lookup yields CDR1 SEHNR and CDR2 FQNEAQ (reference sequence). V lost 2 bases to trimming and J lost 8 bases, with 13 bases between them. The CDR3 runs to 15 residues. In DNA form, the CDR3 reads TGTGCCAGCAGCTTATCCAGGGGATTTGATTCACCCCTCCACTTT. It yields the protein CASSLSRGFDSPLHF.

This chain joins TRBV7-9 and TRBJ1-4, with 10 bases matching TRBD1. Germline V gene lookup returns CDR1 SEHNR and CDR2 FQNEAQ (reference sequence). The CDR3 has 16 amino acids. V lost 3 bases and J lost 5; bases outside the gene matches: 6. CDR3 protein: CASSFFGQGENEKLFF. CDR3 coding DNA: TGTGCCAGCAGCTTCTTTGGACAGGGGGAGAATGAAAAACTGTTTTTT.

The V call is TRBV4-1, the J call TRBJ1-3, with 10 bases that match TRBD1. The V gene's germline CDR1 is MGHRA and CDR2 YSYEKL. The CDR3 loop spans 16 amino acids. With V trimmed by 4 bases and J by 4 bases, 7 bases remained unmatched. CDR3 coding DNA: TGCGCCAGCAGCCCCTGGGACAGGGGAATCGGAAACACCATATATTTT. This encodes CASSPWDRGIGNTIYF.

This clone was counted only a few times. The chain employs TRBV27 and TRBJ1-5; 9 bases line up with TRBD1. Trimming at V came to 5 bases and at J to 4 bases, leaving 12 bases not matched to a gene. This CDR3 is built from 17 residues. The germline V gene has CDR1 MNHEY and CDR2 SMNVEV (reference sequence). The CDR3 nucleotides are TGTGCCAGCAGTATGAGGGGTGTAGGGACAGGGAATCAGCCCCAGCATTTT. It encodes CASSMRGVGTGNQPQHF.

The table lists this clone with a count of one. The V call is TRBV3-1 (or the pseudogene TRBV3-2), the J call TRBJ1-2; TRBD1 is a possible D gene (6 bases). Per the germline V gene, CDR1 is LGHDT and CDR2 is YNNKEL (reference sequence). V was pared by 4 bases and J by 8 bases, with 20 bases between. This CDR3 has 15 amino acids. The CDR3 DNA sequence: TGTGCCAGCAGCCCGCTTGGGGGGGGGCTCTACGGCTACACCTTC. Amino acid sequence: CASSPLGGGLYGYTF.

The CDR3 region has the DNA TGCAGCGTTGATCAGGTTCTCTCCTACAATGAGCAGTTCTTC. It is translated as CSVDQVLSYNEQFF. The chain joins TRBV29-1 to TRBJ2-1; D is uncertain. V was shortened by 3 bases and J by 0 bases, with 9 bases between the two germline ends. The V gene's germline CDR1 is SQVTM and CDR2 ANQGSEA. The CDR3 runs to 14 residues.

V gene TRBV25-1 combines with J gene TRBJ1-1; 7 bases agree with TRBD1. Looked up from germline, CDR1 is MGHDK and CDR2 is SYGVNS. V dropped 8 bases and J dropped 2; count of bases not matched to a gene: 11. This CDR3 has 15 residues. The CDR3 is CASGALDRDNTEAFF. CDR3 bases: TGTGCCAGCGGTGCACTTGACAGGGATAACACTGAAGCTTTCTTT.

J is TRBJ1-6 and V is TRBV19, with a weak D call TRBD1 (5 bases). Trimming cost V 6 bases and J 5 bases, with 8 bases left between them. Germline V gives CDR1 LNHDA, CDR2 SQIVND (reference sequence). This CDR3 contains 13 residues. The CDR3 loop is CASSPGHNSPLHF. CDR3 coding DNA: TGTGCCAGTAGCCCAGGGCATAATTCACCCCTCCACTTT.

The chain recombines TRBV7-8 with TRBJ2-2, with a tentative D call TRBD1 (5 bases). Trimming cost V 1 base and J 5 bases, with 11 bases left between them. The CDR3 consists of 15 residues. Germline lookup yields CDR1 SGHVS and CDR2 FQNEAQ. The chain's CDR3 is CASSLEGAGTGELFF. The CDR3 DNA reads TGTGCCAGCAGCTTAGAAGGGGCTGGTACCGGGGAGCTGTTTTTT.

Note on this clone: The same CDR3 is also encoded by other DNA sequences in this sample. The chain combines TRBV6-5 with TRBJ1-5; tentative D call: TRBD1 (6 bases). CDR1 and CDR2 from the germline V gene are MNHEY and SVGAGI. CDR3 length: 12 residues. V was pared by 6 bases and J by 7 bases, with 10 bases between. In DNA form, the CDR3 reads TGTGCCAGCAGACAGGGAAACCAGCCCCAGCATTTT. Translation gives CASRQGNQPQHF.

The rearrangement joins TRBV5-1 to TRBJ2-6; TRBD1 matches at 8 bases. Trimming removed 3 bases from V and 0 bases from J; junction bases left unmatched: 5. The CDR3 consists of 17 residues. Germline CDR1 SGHRS, CDR2 YFSETQ. CDR3 sequence: CASSSRGPLSGANVLTF. Here the CDR3 DNA reads TGCGCCAGCAGCTCCAGGGGGCCCCTCTCTGGGGCCAACGTCCTGACTTTC.

In the case of this clone: The same CDR3 also results from other DNA sequences found in this sample. The V and J genes are TRBV5-1 and TRBJ1-4; the D gene is possibly TRBD1 (6 bases). Germline CDR1 SGHRS, CDR2 YFSETQ. V dropped 4 bases and J dropped 4 bases, with 11 bases sitting between them. The CDR3 spans 14 residues. CDR3 DNA: TGCGCCAGCAGCCTCGGACAGATTAATGAAAAACTGTTTTTT. It translates to CASSLGQINEKLFF.

In its sample, this clone was seen once. The chain employs TRBV11-1 and TRBJ2-7; possibly TRBD2 for D (6 bases). CDR1 and CDR2 from the germline V gene are SGHAT and FQDESV (reference sequence). Trimming took off 1 base at V and 0 bases at J, with 13 bases between the two ends. This CDR3 is built from 16 residues. As DNA, the CDR3 is TGTGCCAGCAGCTTAGTTACGGGACTCAGCTCCTACGAGCAGTACTTC. Translation gives CASSLVTGLSSYEQYF.

The rearrangement uses TRBV29-1 and TRBJ1-5; D is ambiguous. CDR1 is SQVTM and CDR2 is ANQGSEA in the germline V gene. The ends were cut back, 5 bases at V and 4 bases at J, with 12 bases in the middle. CDR3 length: 13 amino acids. In nucleotides, the CDR3 is TGCAGCGTTAGTTGGGCAGAAAATCAGCCCCAGCATTTT. It specifies CSVSWAENQPQHF.

This chain connects TRBV18 to TRBJ2-7; 9 bases are shared with TRBD1. The J segment lost 0 bases and the V segment lost 6 bases, leaving 9 bases of the junction unmatched. The germline gives CDR1 KGHSH, CDR2 LQKENI. The CDR3 is made up of 16 amino acids. CDR3 coding DNA: TGTGCCAGCTCCCCCACGGGGACAGGGTTCTCCTACGAGCAGTACTTC. Translated: CASSPTGTGFSYEQYF. The entire variable domain, with the rest obtained from reference TRBV18 and TRBJ2-7, is as follows: NAGVMQNPRHLVRRRGQEARLRCSPMKGHSHVYWYRQLPEEGLKFMVYLQKENIIDESGMPKERFSAEFPKEGPSILRIQQVVRGDSAAYFCASSPTGTGFSYEQYFGPGTRLTVT.

The J gene is TRBJ2-5, the V gene TRBV5-1; TRBD2 matches 11 bases. V gave up 0 bases and J gave up 5 bases; unmatched junction bases: 9. The CDR3 runs to 17 residues. Per the germline V gene, CDR1 is SGHRS and CDR2 is YFSETQ. CDR3 in amino acids: CASSLVTSGGGYETQYF. The DNA of the CDR3 is TGCGCCAGCAGCTTGGTCACTAGCGGGGGAGGGTACGAGACCCAGTACTTC.